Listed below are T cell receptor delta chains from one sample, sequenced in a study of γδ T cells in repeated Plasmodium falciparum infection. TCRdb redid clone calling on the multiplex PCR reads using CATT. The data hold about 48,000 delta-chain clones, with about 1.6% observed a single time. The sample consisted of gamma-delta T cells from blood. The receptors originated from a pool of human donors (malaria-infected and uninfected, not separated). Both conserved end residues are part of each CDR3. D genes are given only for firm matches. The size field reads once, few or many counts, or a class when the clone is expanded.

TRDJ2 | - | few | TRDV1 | CALGEGPFPTAQLFF | TGTGCTCTCGGGGAAGGGCCCTTCCCAACGGCACAACTCTTCTTT
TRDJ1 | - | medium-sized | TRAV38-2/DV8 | CAYRSATCRIVLEPALYTDKLIF | TGTGCTTATAGGAGCGCGACCTGTCGAATAGTACTGGAGCCCGCGCTGTACACCGATAAACTCATCTTT
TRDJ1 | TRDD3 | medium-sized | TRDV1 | CALGERRLGAPKSDKLIF | TGTGCTCTTGGGGAACGTCGCCTGGGGGCTCCCAAGTCCGATAAACTCATCTTT
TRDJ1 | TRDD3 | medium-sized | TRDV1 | CALGLPFLPAGLGDRNRGLIF | TGTGCTCTTGGGCTCCCGTTCCTACCGGCAGGTCTGGGGGATCGCAATCGGGGACTCATCTTT
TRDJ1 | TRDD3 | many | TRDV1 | CALGETTTTNWGIHAYYKLIF | TGTGCTCTTGGGGAAACCACTACCACGAACTGGGGGATACACGCGTATTATAAACTCATCTTT
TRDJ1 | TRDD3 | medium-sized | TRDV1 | CALGESFSSSLLGDTGTDKLIF | TGTGCTCTTGGGGAATCCTTCTCTTCCTCGCTACTGGGGGATACTGGGACCGATAAACTCATCTTT
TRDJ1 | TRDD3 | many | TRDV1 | CALGEQWPTWGIRYTDKLIF | TGTGCTCTTGGGGAACAGTGGCCTACCTGGGGGATAAGGTACACCGATAAACTCATCTTT
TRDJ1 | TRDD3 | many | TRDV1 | CALGELRPIWGYTDKLTF | TGTGCTCTTGGGGAACTTCGCCCAATCTGGGGGTACACCGATAAACTCACCTTT
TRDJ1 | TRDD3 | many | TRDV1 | CALGERRGGYPSNDKLIF | TGTGCTCTTGGGGAACGCCGTGGGGGATACCCGTCGAACGATAAACTCATCTTT
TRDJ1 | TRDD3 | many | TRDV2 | CACDRLGDKSDKLIF | TGTGCCTGTGATCGACTGGGGGATAAATCCGATAAACTCATCTTT
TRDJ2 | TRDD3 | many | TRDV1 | CALGDPPEGWGIVSIPLTAQLFF | TGTGCTCTTGGGGATCCCCCGGAGGGTTGGGGGATTGTGTCTATCCCTTTGACAGCACAACTCTTCTTT
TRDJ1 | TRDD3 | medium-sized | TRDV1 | CALGDQFPAWGIHYTDKLIF | TGTGCTCTTGGGGACCAGTTTCCTGCGTGGGGGATACATTACACCGATAAACTCATCTTT
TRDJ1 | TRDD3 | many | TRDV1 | CALGDRPSRHWGVPMAYKLIF | TGTGCTCTTGGGGACCGGCCTTCTCGCCACTGGGGGGTACCCATGGCCTATAAACTCATCTTT
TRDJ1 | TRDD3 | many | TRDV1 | CALGENVSGGYAPQDADKLIF | TGTGCTCTTGGGGAAAACGTTAGTGGGGGATACGCACCACAAGACGCCGATAAACTCATCTTT
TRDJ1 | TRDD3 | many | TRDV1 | CALGIHWGIQFTDKLIF | TGTGCTCTTGGGATACACTGGGGGATACAATTCACCGATAAACTCATCTTT
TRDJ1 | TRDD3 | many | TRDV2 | CACDRLTGGRDTDKLIF | TGTGCCTGTGACCGCCTTACTGGGGGACGTGACACCGATAAACTCATCTTT